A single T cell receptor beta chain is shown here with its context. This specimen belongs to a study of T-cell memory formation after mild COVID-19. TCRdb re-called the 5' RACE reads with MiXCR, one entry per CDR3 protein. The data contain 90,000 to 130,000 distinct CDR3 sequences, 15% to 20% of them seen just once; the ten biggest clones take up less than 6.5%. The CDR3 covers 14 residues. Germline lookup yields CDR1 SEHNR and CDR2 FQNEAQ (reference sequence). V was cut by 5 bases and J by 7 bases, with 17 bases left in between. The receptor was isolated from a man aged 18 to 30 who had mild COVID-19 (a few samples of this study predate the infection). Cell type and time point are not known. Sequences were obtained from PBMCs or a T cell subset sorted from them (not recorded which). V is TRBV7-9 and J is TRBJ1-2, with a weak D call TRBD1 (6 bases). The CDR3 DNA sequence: TGTGCCAGCAGCCCCGCCCAGGGGAAGCTTGGCTACACCTTC. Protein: CASSPAQGKLGYTF.